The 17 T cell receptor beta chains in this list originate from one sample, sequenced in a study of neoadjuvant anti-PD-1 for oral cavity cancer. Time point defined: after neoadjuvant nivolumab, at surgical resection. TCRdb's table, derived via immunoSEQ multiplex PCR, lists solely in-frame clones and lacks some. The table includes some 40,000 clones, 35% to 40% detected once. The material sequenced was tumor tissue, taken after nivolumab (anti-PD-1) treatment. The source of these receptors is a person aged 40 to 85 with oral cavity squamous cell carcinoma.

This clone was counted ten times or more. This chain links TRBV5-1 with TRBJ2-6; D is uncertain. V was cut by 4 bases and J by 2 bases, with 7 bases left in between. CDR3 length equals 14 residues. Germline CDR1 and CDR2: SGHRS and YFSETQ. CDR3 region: CASSGDTGANVLTF. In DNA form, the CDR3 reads TGCGCCAGCAGCGGTGATACTGGGGCCAACGTCCTGACTTTC.

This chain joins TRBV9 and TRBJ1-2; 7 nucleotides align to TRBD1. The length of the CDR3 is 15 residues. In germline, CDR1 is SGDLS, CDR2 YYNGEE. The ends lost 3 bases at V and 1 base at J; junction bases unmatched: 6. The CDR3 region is CASSEWGQRNYGYTF. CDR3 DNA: TGTGCCAGCAGCGAATGGGGACAGCGTAACTATGGCTACACCTTC.

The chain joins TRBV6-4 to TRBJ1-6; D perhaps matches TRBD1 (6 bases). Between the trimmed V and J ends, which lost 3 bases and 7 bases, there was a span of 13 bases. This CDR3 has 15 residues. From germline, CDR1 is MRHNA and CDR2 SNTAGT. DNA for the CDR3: TGTGCCAGCAGTGATAACAGGGATGGGAATTCACCCCTCCACTTT. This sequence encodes CASSDNRDGNSPLHF.

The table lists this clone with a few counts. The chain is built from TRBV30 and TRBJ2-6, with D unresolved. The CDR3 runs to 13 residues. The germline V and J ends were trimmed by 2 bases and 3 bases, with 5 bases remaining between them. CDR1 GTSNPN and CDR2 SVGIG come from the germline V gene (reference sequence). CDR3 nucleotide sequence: TGTGCCTGGAGTCAGAATGGGGCCAACGTCCTGACTTTC. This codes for CAWSQNGANVLTF.

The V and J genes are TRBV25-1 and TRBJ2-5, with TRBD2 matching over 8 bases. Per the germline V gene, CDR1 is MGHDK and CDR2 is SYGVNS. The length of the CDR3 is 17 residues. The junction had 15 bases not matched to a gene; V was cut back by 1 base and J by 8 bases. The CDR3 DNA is TGTGCCAGCAGTGAATCCCGGGAGCGGGAGCAAGTCAGAACCCAGTACTTC. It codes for CASSESREREQVRTQYF.

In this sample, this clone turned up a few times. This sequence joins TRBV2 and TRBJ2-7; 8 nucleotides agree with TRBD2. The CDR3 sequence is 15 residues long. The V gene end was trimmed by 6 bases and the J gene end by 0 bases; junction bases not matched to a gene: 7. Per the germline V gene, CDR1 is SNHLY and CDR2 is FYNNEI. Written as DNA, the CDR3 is TGTGCCAGCAGGGAAACTAGCGGCCTCTCCTACGAGCAGTACTTC. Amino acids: CASRETSGLSYEQYF.

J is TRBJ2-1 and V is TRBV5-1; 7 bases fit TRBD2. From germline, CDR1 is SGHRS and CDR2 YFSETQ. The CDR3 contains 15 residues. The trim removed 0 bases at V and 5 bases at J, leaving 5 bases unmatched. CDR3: CASSLGSGNHNEQFF. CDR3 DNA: TGCGCCAGCAGCTTGGGCAGCGGGAACCACAATGAGCAGTTCTTC.

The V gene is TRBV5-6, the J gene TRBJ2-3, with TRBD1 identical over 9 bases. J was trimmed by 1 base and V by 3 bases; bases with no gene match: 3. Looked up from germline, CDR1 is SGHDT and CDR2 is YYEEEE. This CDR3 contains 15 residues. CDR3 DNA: TGTGCCAGCAGCTCCCGGGACAGGGGCACAGATACGCAGTATTTT. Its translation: CASSSRDRGTDTQYF. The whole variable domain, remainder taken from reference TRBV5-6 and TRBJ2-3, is DAGVTQSPTHLIKTRGQQVTLRCSPKSGHDTVSWYQQALGQGPQFIFQYYEEEERQRGNFPDRFSGHQFPNYSSELNVNALLLGDSALYLCASSSRDRGTDTQYFGPGTRLTVL.

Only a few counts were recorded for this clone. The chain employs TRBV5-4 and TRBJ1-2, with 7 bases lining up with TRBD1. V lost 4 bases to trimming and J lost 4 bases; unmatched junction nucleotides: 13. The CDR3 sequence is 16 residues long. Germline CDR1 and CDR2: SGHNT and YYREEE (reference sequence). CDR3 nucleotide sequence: TGTGCCAGCAGCCTGGGACAGAGTTTATCCCTCTATGGCTACACCTTC. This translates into CASSLGQSLSLYGYTF.

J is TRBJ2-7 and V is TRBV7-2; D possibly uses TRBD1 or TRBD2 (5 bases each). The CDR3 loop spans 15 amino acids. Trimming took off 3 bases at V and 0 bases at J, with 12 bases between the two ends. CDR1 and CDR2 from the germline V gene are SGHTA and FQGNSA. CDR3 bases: TGTGCCAGCAGCTTGAGTGGGACGAGCTCCTACGAGCAGTACTTC. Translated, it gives CASSLSGTSSYEQYF.

In DNA form, the CDR3 reads TGCGCCAGCAGCCAAGATCTGGGGGTCGGGCAGCCCCAGCATTTT. Its translation: CASSQDLGVGQPQHF. V gene TRBV4-1 combines with J gene TRBJ1-5; D possibly corresponds to TRBD1 (5 bases). CDR3 size: 15 residues. The V end was cut by 0 bases, the J end by 7 bases, with 13 bases between. From germline, CDR1 is MGHRA and CDR2 YSYEKL.

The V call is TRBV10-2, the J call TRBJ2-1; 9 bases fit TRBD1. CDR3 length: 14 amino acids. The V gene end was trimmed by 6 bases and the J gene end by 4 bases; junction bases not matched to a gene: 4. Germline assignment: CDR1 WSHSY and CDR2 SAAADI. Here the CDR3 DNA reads TGCGCCAGCAGGGGACAGGGACTATACAATGAGCAGTTCTTC. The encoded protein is CASRGQGLYNEQFF.

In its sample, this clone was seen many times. This chain's CDR3 is CASSPQGGVAGELFF. CDR3 bases: TGTGCCAGCAGTCCCCAGGGCGGGGTGGCCGGGGAGCTGTTTTTT. V and J are TRBV9 and TRBJ2-2; perhaps TRBD2 as D (6 bases). CDR1 is SGDLS, CDR2 YYNGEE, per germline. With 5 bases removed from V and 6 bases from J, the gap between germline ends came to 17 bases. This CDR3 has 15 residues.

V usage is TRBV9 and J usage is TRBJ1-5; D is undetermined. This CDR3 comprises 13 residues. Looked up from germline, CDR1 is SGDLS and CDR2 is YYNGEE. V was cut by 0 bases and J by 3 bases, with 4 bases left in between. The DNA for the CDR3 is TGTGCCAGCAGCGTAGGCAACAATCAGCCCCAGCATTTT. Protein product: CASSVGNNQPQHF.

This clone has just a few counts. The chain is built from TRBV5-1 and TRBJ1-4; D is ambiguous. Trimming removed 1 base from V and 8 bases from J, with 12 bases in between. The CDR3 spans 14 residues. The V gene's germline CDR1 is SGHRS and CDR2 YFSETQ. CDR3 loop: CASSLTVGGEKLFF. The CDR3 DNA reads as TGCGCCAGCAGCTTGACGGTCGGAGGGGAAAAACTGTTTTTT. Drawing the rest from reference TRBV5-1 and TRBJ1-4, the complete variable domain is KAGVTQTPRYLIKTRGQQVTLSCSPISGHRSVSWYQQTPGQGLQFLFEYFSETQRNKGNFPGRFSGRQFSNSRSEMNVSTLELGDSALYLCASSLTVGGEKLFFGSGTQLSVL.

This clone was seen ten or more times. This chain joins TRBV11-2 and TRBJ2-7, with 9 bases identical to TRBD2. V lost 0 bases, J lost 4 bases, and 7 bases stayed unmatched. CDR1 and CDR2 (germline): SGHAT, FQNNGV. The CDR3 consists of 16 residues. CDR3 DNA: TGTGCCAGCAGCTTAGATTTCAGGCGGGGGGGTTACGAGCAGTACTTC. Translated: CASSLDFRRGGYEQYF.

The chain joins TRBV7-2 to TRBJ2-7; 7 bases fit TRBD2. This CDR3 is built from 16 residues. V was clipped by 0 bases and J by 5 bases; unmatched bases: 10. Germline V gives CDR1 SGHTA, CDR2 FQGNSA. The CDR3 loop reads CASSLAWGGGENEQYF. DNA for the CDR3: TGTGCCAGCAGCTTAGCCTGGGGCGGGGGAGAAAACGAGCAGTACTTC.